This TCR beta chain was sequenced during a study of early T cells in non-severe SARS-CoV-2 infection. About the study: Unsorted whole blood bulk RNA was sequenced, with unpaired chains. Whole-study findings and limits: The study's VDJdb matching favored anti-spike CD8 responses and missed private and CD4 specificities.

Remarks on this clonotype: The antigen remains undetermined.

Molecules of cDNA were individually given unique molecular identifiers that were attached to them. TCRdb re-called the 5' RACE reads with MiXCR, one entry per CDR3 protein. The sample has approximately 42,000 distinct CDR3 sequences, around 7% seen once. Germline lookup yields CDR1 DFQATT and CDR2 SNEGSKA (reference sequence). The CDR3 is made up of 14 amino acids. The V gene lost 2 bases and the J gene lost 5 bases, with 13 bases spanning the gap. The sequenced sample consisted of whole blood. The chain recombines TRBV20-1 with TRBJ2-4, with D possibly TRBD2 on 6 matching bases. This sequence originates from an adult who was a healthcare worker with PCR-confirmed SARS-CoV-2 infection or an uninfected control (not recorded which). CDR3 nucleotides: TGCAGTGCTAGAAGGTCGGGAGTCGAAAACATTCAGTACTTC. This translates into CSARRSGVENIQYF.